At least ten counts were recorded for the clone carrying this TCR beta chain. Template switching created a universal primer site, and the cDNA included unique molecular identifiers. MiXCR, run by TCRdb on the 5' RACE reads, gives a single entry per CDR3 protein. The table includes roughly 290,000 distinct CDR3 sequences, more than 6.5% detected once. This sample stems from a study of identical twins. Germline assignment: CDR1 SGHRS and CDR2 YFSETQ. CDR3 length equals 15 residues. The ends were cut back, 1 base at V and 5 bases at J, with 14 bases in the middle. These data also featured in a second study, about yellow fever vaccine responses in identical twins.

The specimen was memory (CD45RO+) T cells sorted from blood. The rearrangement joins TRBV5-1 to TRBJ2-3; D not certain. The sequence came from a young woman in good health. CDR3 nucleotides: TGCGCCAGCAGCTTGAGCCGGGTGACTGGAGATACGCAGTATTTT. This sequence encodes CASSLSRVTGDTQYF. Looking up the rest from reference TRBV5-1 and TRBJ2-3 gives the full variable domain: KAGVTQTPRYLIKTRGQQVTLSCSPISGHRSVSWYQQTPGQGLQFLFEYFSETQRNKGNFPGRFSGRQFSNSRSEMNVSTLELGDSALYLCASSLSRVTGDTQYFGPGTRLTVL.